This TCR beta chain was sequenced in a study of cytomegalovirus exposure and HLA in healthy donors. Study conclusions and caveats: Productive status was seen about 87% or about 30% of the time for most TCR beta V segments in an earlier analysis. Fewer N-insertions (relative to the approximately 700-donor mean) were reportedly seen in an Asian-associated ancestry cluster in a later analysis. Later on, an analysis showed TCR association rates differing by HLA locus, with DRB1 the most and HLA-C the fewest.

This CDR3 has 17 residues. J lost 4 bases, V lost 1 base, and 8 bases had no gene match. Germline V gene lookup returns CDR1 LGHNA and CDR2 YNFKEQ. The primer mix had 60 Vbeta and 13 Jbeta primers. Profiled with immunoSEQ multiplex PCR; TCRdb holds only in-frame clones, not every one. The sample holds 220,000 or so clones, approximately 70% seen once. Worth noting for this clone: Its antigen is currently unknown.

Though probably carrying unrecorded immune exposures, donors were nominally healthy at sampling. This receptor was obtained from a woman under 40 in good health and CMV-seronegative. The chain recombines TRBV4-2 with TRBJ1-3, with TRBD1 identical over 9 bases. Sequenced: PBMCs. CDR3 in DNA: TGTGCCAGCAGCCAAGGCTCACAGGGGGCTGGAGGAAACACCATATATTTT. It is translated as CASSQGSQGAGGNTIYF.